The TCR beta chain under discussion was sequenced for a study of glioma-infiltrating T cells. Amplification of TCR alpha and beta CDR3 regions from RNA used iRepertoire nested multiplex PCR. MiXCR, applied by TCRdb to the multiplex PCR reads, yields one record per CDR3 protein. The sample contains fewer than 500,000 distinct CDR3 sequences, 41% of which appear only once. General study findings and limits: Non-neoplastic patients had below-expected tissue-blood divergence, while all gliomas exceeded expectation.

The CDR3 has 14 residues. Per the germline V gene, CDR1 is DFQATT and CDR2 is SNEGSKA (reference sequence). For this clonotype: Its antigen is currently unknown. An end of the junction differs from the germline gene, which may be a read error.

The sample was glioma tissue, nonneoplastic brain tissue, or PBMCs (not recorded which). The TCR sequence derives from a human donor with low-grade glioma or glioblastoma, undergoing nonglioma brain surgery, or in good health (not recorded which). The gene calls are TRBV20-1 and TRBJ2-2; no definite D call. CDR3 amino acids: CSSSRRANTGELFF. CDR3 sequence (DNA): TGCAGTTCTAGTCGGAGAGCGAACACCGGGGAGCTGTTTTTT.